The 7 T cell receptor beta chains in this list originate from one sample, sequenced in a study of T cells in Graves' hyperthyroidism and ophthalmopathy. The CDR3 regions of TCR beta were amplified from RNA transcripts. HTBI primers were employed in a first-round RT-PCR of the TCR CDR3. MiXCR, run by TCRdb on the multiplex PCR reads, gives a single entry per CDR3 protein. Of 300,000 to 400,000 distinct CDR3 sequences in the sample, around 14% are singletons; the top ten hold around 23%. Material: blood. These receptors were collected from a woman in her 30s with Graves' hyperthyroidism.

CDR3 sequence reads: CAWSVGDTDTQYF. For the CDR3, the DNA is TGTGCCTGGAGTGTGGGCGACACAGATACGCAGTATTTT. The rearrangement uses TRBV30 and TRBJ2-3; D is undetermined. This CDR3 comprises 13 residues. Trimming pared 0 bases from V and 2 bases from J, leaving 6 bases between. Germline CDR1 and CDR2: GTSNPN and SVGIG (reference sequence).

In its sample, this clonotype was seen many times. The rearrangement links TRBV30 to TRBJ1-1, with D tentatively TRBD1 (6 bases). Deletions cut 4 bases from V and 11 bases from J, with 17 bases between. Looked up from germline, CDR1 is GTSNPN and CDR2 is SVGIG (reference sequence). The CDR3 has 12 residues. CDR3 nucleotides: TGTGCCTGGAACGTACGGTCAGGGGAGGCTTTCTTT. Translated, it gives CAWNVRSGEAFF.

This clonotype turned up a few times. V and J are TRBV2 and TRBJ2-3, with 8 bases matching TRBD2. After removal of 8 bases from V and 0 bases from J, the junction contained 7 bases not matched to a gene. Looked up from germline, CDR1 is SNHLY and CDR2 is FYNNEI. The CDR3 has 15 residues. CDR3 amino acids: CASGGAGASTDTQYF. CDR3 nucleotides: TGTGCCAGCGGGGGAGCGGGAGCGAGCACAGATACGCAGTATTTT.

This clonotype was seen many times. In nucleotides, the CDR3 is TGCAGTGCTCGCCACCAAGTGGCAAATGAGCAGTTCTTC. This encodes CSARHQVANEQFF. V is TRBV20-1 and J is TRBJ2-1; D not resolved. V was pared by 5 bases and J by 7 bases, with 15 bases between. Germline CDR1 DFQATT, CDR2 SNEGSKA (reference sequence). The length of the CDR3 is 13 residues.

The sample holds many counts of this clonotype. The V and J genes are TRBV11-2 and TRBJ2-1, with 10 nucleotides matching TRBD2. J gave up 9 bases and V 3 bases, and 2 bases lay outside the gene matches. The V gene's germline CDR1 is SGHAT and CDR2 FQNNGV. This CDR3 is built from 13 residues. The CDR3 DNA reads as TGTGCCAGCAGCTTCGCTAGCGGGAGTGAGCAGTTCTTC. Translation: CASSFASGSEQFF. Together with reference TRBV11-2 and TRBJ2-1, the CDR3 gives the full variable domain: EAGVAQSPRYKIIEKRQSVAFWCNPISGHATLYWYQQILGQGPKLLIQFQNNGVVDDSQLPKDRFSAERLKGVDSTLKIQPAKLEDSAVYLCASSFASGSEQFFGPGTRLTVL.

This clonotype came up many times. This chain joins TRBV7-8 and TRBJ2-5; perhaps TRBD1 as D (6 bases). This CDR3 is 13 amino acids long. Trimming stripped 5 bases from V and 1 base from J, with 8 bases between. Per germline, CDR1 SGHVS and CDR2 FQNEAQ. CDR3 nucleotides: TGTGCCAGCAGCGGCAGGGGCCAAGAGACCCAGTACTTC. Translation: CASSGRGQETQYF.

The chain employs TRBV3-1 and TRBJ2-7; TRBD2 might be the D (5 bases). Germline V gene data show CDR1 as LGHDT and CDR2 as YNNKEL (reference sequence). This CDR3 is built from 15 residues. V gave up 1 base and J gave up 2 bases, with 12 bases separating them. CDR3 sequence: CASSQGTPLTYEQYF. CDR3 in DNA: TGTGCCAGCAGCCAAGGGACTCCCCTAACCTACGAGCAGTACTTC.